This T cell receptor beta chain appears in the sequencing data of a study of brain metastases from non-small cell lung cancer. CDR3 length: 14 amino acids. The germline V gene has CDR1 SGHNT and CDR2 YYREEE (reference sequence). Trimming removed 1 base at V and 7 bases at J, with 14 bases between. TCRdb keeps only in-frame clones here, not all; method: immunoSEQ multiplex PCR. The data contain about 3,100 clones, about 80% of them seen just once; the ten biggest clones take up almost 10%. Notes on the study in general: In roughly 64% of brain metastases, T-cell clones were expanded compared with matched primary tumors. Compared with primary tumors, brain metastases showed less T-cell infiltration.

As concerns this clone: Its specificity is not known.

The V call is TRBV5-4, the J call TRBJ1-2; D is uncertain. Sequenced: tissue from a brain metastasis. The source of this sequence is a donor over 35 with non-small cell lung cancer. DNA for the CDR3: TGTGCCAGCAGCTTGATCACCGGTGGTGGTGGCTACACCTTC. Protein sequence: CASSLITGGGGYTF.